The 26 T cell receptor beta chains below come from one sample, sequenced in a study of early T cells in non-severe SARS-CoV-2 infection. TCRdb recomputed calls from the 5' RACE reads with MiXCR, one row per CDR3 protein. The table lists about 39,000 distinct CDR3 sequences, roughly 4.7% of them singletons. Sequences were obtained from whole blood. Every receptor here comes from an adult who was a healthcare worker with PCR-confirmed SARS-CoV-2 infection or an uninfected control (not recorded which).

This clonotype was recorded many times. The V and J genes are TRBV12-3 or TRBV12-4 and TRBJ2-3; weak D call: TRBD2 (5 bases). This CDR3 has 16 amino acids. Trimming stripped 5 bases from V and 6 bases from J, with 21 bases between. Here the CDR3 DNA reads TGTGCCAGCAGTCTGGGCGGGCGTCCCTACGGGGATACGCAGTATTTT. It specifies CASSLGGRPYGDTQYF.

This clonotype was recorded many times. Written as DNA, the CDR3 is TGTGCCAGCAGCGGAGGGACAGGAGAATACAATGAGCAGTTCTTC. It encodes CASSGGTGEYNEQFF. J is TRBJ2-1 and V is TRBV7-9; 8 bases map to TRBD1. CDR3 length equals 15 residues. The V gene end was trimmed by 5 bases and the J gene end by 4 bases; junction bases not matched to a gene: 7. CDR1 SEHNR and CDR2 FQNEAQ come from the germline V gene (reference sequence).

On this clonotype: This could be a read error, since a much larger clone is one nucleotide away. This chain links TRBV7-8 with TRBJ2-7; 7 positions agree with TRBD2. Looked up from germline, CDR1 is SGHVS and CDR2 is FQNEAQ. The CDR3 is 15 residues long. Here the CDR3 reads CASSPLSGISYEQNF. The DNA for the CDR3 is TGTGCCAGCAGTCCCTTGAGCGGGATCTCATACGAGCAGAACTTC.

This clonotype was observed at least ten times. The chain recombines TRBV5-1 with TRBJ1-1; no clear D gene. V was cut by 2 bases and J by 2 bases, with 13 bases left in between. CDR1 SGHRS and CDR2 YFSETQ come from the germline V gene. CDR3 length: 15 residues. CDR3 protein: CASSLRADLNTEAFF. CDR3 DNA: TGCGCCAGCAGCTTAAGAGCGGACCTTAACACTGAAGCTTTCTTT.

This clonotype was found many times. The J gene is TRBJ2-1, the V gene TRBV12-3 or TRBV12-4, with TRBD1 as a possible D gene (6 bases). V was clipped by 3 bases and J by 2 bases, with 11 bases between them. The CDR3 spans 15 residues. The CDR3 spells CASSFRDITYNEQFF. CDR3 bases: TGTGCCAGCAGTTTTAGGGACATTACCTACAATGAGCAGTTCTTC.

Sample share makes this clonotype medium-sized (0.01 to 0.1%). The genes are TRBV7-2 and TRBJ2-7; TRBD1 agrees at 8 bases. CDR1 SGHTA and CDR2 FQGNSA come from the germline V gene. CDR3 length: 14 amino acids. J lost 4 bases, V lost 2 bases, and 4 bases had no gene match. This chain's CDR3 is CASSLTGGLYEQYF. CDR3 coding DNA: TGTGCCAGCAGCTTAACAGGGGGATTGTACGAGCAGTACTTC.

There are a few counts of this clonotype. The CDR3 loop is CASSYSGDSGNTIYF. The CDR3 DNA reads as TGTGCCAGCAGCTATTCAGGGGACTCTGGAAACACCATATATTTT. V gene TRBV9 combines with J gene TRBJ1-3; tentative D call: TRBD1 (6 bases). Deletions cut 4 bases from V and 0 bases from J, with 11 bases between. CDR1 and CDR2 from the germline V gene are SGDLS and YYNGEE. The CDR3 spans 15 residues.

This clonotype occurred many times. The chain carries TRBV11-2 and TRBJ2-2, with 9 positions matching TRBD2. Germline V gene sequence: CDR1 SGHAT, CDR2 FQNNGV. The CDR3 totals 16 residues. Losses at the gene ends were 3 bases for V and 0 bases for J; bases not matched to a gene: 2. The DNA of the CDR3 is TGTGCCAGCAGCTTGGGGACTAGCCCGAACACCGGGGAGCTGTTTTTT. Translation: CASSLGTSPNTGELFF.

The genes are TRBV20-1 and TRBJ1-1; weak D call: TRBD1 (5 bases). This CDR3 spans 14 amino acids. CDR1 is DFQATT and CDR2 is SNEGSKA in the germline V gene (reference sequence). Trimming left V 2 bases short and J 1 base short, with 11 bases between. The CDR3 loop is CSARPPGQNTEAFF. The DNA for the CDR3 is TGCAGTGCTAGACCCCCGGGGCAGAACACTGAAGCTTTCTTT.

This clonotype was counted a few times. V usage is TRBV5-1 and J usage is TRBJ1-1; the D is unclear. Deletions cut 3 bases from V and 3 bases from J, with 3 bases between. The CDR3 totals 11 residues. In germline, CDR1 is SGHRS, CDR2 YFSETQ. The CDR3: CASSYDTEAFF. The DNA for the CDR3 is TGCGCCAGCAGCTATGACACTGAAGCTTTCTTT.

Ten or more counts support this clonotype. The V gene is TRBV11-2, the J gene TRBJ2-1; 7 bases fit TRBD2. Germline V lookup: CDR1 SGHAT, CDR2 FQNNGV. This CDR3 contains 16 residues. J gave up 3 bases and V 4 bases, and 9 bases lay outside the gene matches. The DNA for the CDR3 is TGTGCCAGCAGCTCGACCTGGGGAGGGAACTACAATGAGCAGTTCTTC. Protein product: CASSSTWGGNYNEQFF.

This clonotype has more than one count but fewer than ten. V gene TRBV20-1 combines with J gene TRBJ2-1, with TRBD1 matching over 7 bases. Germline CDR1 reads DFQATT; CDR2 reads SNEGSKA (reference sequence). This CDR3 has 14 amino acids. V dropped 3 bases and J dropped 9; count of bases not matched to a gene: 11. In DNA, the CDR3 is TGCAGTGCTAGTCCCGCAGGGGGTGTAGGTGAGCAGTTCTTC. This gives the protein CSASPAGGVGEQFF.

The rearrangement links TRBV5-1 to TRBJ1-4, with 9 bases identical to TRBD1. V was pared by 4 bases and J by 5 bases, with 6 bases of the junction left unmatched. This CDR3 is built from 15 residues. The V gene's germline CDR1 is SGHRS and CDR2 YFSETQ. The CDR3 nucleotides are TGCGCCAGCAGCCCTACAGGGGGCGAAAATGAAAAACTGTTTTTT. Translating it yields CASSPTGGENEKLFF.

Only a few counts were recorded for this clonotype. The V call is TRBV6-2 or TRBV6-3, the J call TRBJ1-1; TRBD1 is a possible D gene (6 bases). With 8 bases removed from V and 9 bases from J, the gap between germline ends came to 13 bases. There are 11 residues in the CDR3. Germline CDR1 MNHEY, CDR2 SVGEGT. The CDR3 DNA is TGTGCCAGCGGCTGGACAGACCAAGCTTTCTTT. Encoded protein: CASGWTDQAFF.

The rearrangement uses TRBV10-3 and TRBJ2-3; no clear D. Germline CDR1 reads ENHRY; CDR2 reads SYGVKD. The CDR3 runs 11 residues. Trimming left V 7 bases short and J 4 bases short, with 6 bases between. The CDR3 spells CAIMQADTQYF. Here the CDR3 DNA reads TGTGCCATCATGCAGGCAGATACGCAGTATTTT.

This clonotype was seen repeatedly, ten times or more. The chain combines TRBV5-1 with TRBJ1-1; D might be TRBD1 (5 bases). The CDR3 is 14 amino acids. CDR1 SGHRS and CDR2 YFSETQ come from the germline V gene. The V and J ends lost 3 bases and 2 bases respectively, with 11 bases between them. CDR3 coding DNA: TGCGCCAGCAGCTCGCCAGGGATAAACACTGAAGCTTTCTTT. Amino acids: CASSSPGINTEAFF.

In its sample, this clonotype was seen many times. V usage is TRBV3-1 and J usage is TRBJ2-1, with TRBD2 matching over 13 bases. Germline-derived CDR1 and CDR2 are LGHDT and YNNKEL (reference sequence). V trimming: 4 bases; J trimming: 2 bases; junction bases outside the gene matches: 5. The CDR3 consists of 17 residues. The CDR3 sequence: CASSRTSGSVTYNEQFF. CDR3 coding DNA: TGTGCCAGCAGCCGGACTAGCGGGAGTGTAACCTACAATGAGCAGTTCTTC.

At least ten counts were recorded for this clonotype. The chain recombines TRBV20-1 with TRBJ1-4; D call uncertain. Trimming stripped 0 bases from V and 0 bases from J, with 11 bases between. Germline CDR1 reads DFQATT; CDR2 reads SNEGSKA (reference sequence). The length of the CDR3 is 16 residues. CDR3 coding DNA: TGCAGTGCTAGAGATCTTCATGGGGCAACTAATGAAAAACTGTTTTTT. Protein: CSARDLHGATNEKLFF.

This clonotype was seen repeatedly, ten times or more. The chain joins TRBV5-4 to TRBJ1-2, with a possible D match to TRBD1 (5 bases). CDR1 SGHNT and CDR2 YYREEE come from the germline V gene (reference sequence). The CDR3 is made up of 17 amino acids. V lost 4 bases to trimming and J lost 7 bases, with 26 bases between them. The CDR3 sequence is CASSPPPSGTGHGGYTF. The DNA of the CDR3 is TGTGCCAGCAGCCCTCCCCCGTCGGGGACGGGTCATGGTGGCTACACCTTC.

This clonotype was seen ten or more times. J is TRBJ2-5 and V is TRBV7-2; possibly TRBD2 for D (5 bases). This CDR3 region has 15 residues. Germline-derived CDR1 and CDR2 are SGHTA and FQGNSA. The V gene lost 8 bases and the J gene lost 1 base, with 17 bases spanning the gap. CDR3 loop: CASGPASPVQETQYF. The CDR3 DNA reads as TGTGCCAGCGGACCGGCTAGCCCTGTCCAAGAGACCCAGTACTTC.

In this sample, this clonotype turned up a few times. V gene TRBV6-2 or TRBV6-3 combines with J gene TRBJ2-1; 7 bases match TRBD2. Germline assignment: CDR1 MNHEY and CDR2 SVGEGT. V gave up 5 bases and J gave up 2 bases; unmatched junction bases: 6. This CDR3 comprises 15 residues. CDR3 residues: CASSRAGIAYNEQFF. The CDR3 DNA reads TGTGCCAGCAGTAGAGCGGGGATCGCCTACAATGAGCAGTTCTTC.

This chain connects TRBV12-3 or TRBV12-4 to TRBJ2-3, with TRBD2 identical over 14 bases. Trimming removed 6 bases from V and 5 bases from J; junction bases left unmatched: 16. The CDR3 spans 19 residues. This CDR3 reads CASSNPSGTSGRLGDTQYF. The CDR3 nucleotides are TGTGCCAGCAGCAACCCATCCGGGACTAGCGGGAGATTGGGAGATACGCAGTATTTT.

In its sample, this clonotype ranks as large. The chain joins TRBV7-9 to TRBJ2-7; D gene uncertain. The CDR3 consists of 12 residues. Trimming stripped 1 base from V and 7 bases from J, with 8 bases between. The V gene's germline CDR1 is SEHNR and CDR2 FQNEAQ (reference sequence). CDR3 sequence (DNA): TGTGCCAGCAGCTTAGTTGGCCCAGAGCAGTACTTC. Translating gives CASSLVGPEQYF.

This chain links TRBV3-1 with TRBJ1-2; 7 bases agree with TRBD1. CDR3 length: 16 residues. From germline, CDR1 is LGHDT and CDR2 YNNKEL (reference sequence). The ends lost 4 bases at V and 2 bases at J; junction bases unmatched: 10. The CDR3 DNA follows: TGTGCCAGCAGCCCCTCCGGGGGACAGAGAAACTATGGCTACACCTTC. This gives the protein CASSPSGGQRNYGYTF.

The J gene is TRBJ2-1, the V gene TRBV11-2, with D possibly being TRBD1 (5 bases). Trimming stripped 0 bases from V and 6 bases from J, with 12 bases between. The length of the CDR3 is 15 residues. CDR1 is SGHAT, CDR2 FQNNGV, per germline. CDR3 in DNA: TGTGCCAGCAGCTTAGATGGGGCTAGACCCAATGAGCAGTTCTTC. Encoded protein: CASSLDGARPNEQFF.

In its sample, this clonotype was seen many times. The gene calls are TRBV6-5 and TRBJ1-2, with a tentative D call TRBD1 (6 bases). This CDR3 is 15 amino acids long. V was pared by 5 bases and J by 5 bases, with 18 bases between. Germline-derived CDR1 and CDR2 are MNHEY and SVGAGI. This CDR3 is CASSTGTDTDYGYTF. The CDR3 DNA reads as TGTGCCAGCAGTACAGGGACCGACACTGATTATGGCTACACCTTC.